The source of this TCR beta chain is a study of blood T cells in healthy people across ages. Findings and caveats of the study: TCR beta diversity correlated strongly with naive T cell percentage. Possibly confounding the expanded clonotype changes was the fact that donor CMV status was unknown. Long-lived donors exceeded aged donors in naive CD4+ cells and diversity.

The germline gives CDR1 DFQATT, CDR2 SNEGSKA (reference sequence). The length of the CDR3 is 12 residues. Between the trimmed V and J ends, which lost 4 bases and 4 bases, there was a span of 10 bases. A J-beta primer mix and a sample-barcoded 5' primer were used in a second PCR of roughly 6 to 12 cycles. Each cDNA molecule was tagged by a template-switch adaptor that had 12 random nucleotides. In TCRdb, the 5' RACE reads were re-called with MiXCR into one record per CDR3 protein. The table includes over 550,000 distinct CDR3 sequences, about 28% detected once. Details on this clonotype: What it binds is unknown.

The gene calls are TRBV20-1 and TRBJ2-5, with D uncertain. The receptor comes from an elderly woman in good health. Material for sequencing was blood. CDR3 amino acids: CSATSRRETQYF. CDR3 coding DNA: TGCAGTGCTACTTCTAGACGAGAGACCCAGTACTTC.